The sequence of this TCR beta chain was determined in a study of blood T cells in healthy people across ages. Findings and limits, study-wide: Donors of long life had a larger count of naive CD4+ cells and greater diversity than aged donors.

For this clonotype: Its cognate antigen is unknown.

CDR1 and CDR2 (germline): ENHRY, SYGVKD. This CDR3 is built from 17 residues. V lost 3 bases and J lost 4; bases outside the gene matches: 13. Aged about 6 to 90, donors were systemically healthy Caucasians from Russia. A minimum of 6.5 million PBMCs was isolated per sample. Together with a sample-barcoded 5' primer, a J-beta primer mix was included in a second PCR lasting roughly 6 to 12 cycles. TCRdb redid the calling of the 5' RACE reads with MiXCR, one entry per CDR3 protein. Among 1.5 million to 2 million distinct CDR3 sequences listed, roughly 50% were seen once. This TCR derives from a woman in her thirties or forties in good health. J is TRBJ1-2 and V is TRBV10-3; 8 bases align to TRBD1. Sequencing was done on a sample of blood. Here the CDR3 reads CAISEGPGQGRSYGYTF. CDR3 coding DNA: TGTGCCATCAGTGAAGGCCCCGGACAGGGAAGAAGCTATGGCTACACCTTC.